The source of this T cell receptor beta chain is a study of early T cells in non-severe SARS-CoV-2 infection. Trimming cost V 4 bases and J 4 bases; bases outside gene matches: 5. This CDR3 region has 14 residues. The germline gives CDR1 SQVTM, CDR2 ANQGSEA. Each CDR3 protein is one row after TCRdb ran MiXCR on the 5' RACE reads. Of 25,000 to 35,000 distinct CDR3 sequences in the sample, about 3.9% were seen once. The gene calls are TRBV29-1 and TRBJ2-2; 8 positions agree with TRBD1. The TCR comes from an adult who was a healthcare worker with PCR-confirmed SARS-CoV-2 infection or an uninfected control (not recorded which). Material: whole blood. CDR3 residues: CSVGEDRGTGELFF. The CDR3 bases are TGCAGCGTTGGGGAAGACAGGGGCACCGGGGAGCTGTTTTTT.